This T cell receptor (beta chain) was sequenced in a study of T cell repertoires in cytomegalovirus infection. Study summary: CMV infection plus the matching HLA type was flagged by public TCR beta signatures.

This clonotype was counted only a few times. In TCRdb, the reads were re-called with MiXCR into one record per CDR3 protein. The sample lists 150,000 to 200,000 distinct CDR3 sequences, about 30% occurring once. Sequenced: PBMCs. The sequence came from a human donor in good health (CMV status not recorded). Some clones in this sample may be carry-over from other donors' samples.

Written as DNA, the CDR3 is TGTGCCACGAGTTCTCCGGGACTAGCGTACAATGAGCAGTTCTTC. Its protein product is CATSSPGLAYNEQFF. This chain links TRBV15 with TRBJ2-1, with 10 bases aligning to TRBD2. The CDR3 is made up of 15 amino acids. J was trimmed by 4 bases and V by 9 bases; bases with no gene match: 9. CDR1 LNHNV and CDR2 YYDKDF come from the germline V gene (reference sequence). Together with reference TRBV15 and TRBJ2-1, the CDR3 gives the full variable domain: DAMVIQNPRYQVTQFGKPVTLSCSQTLNHNVMYWYQQKSSQAPKLLFHYYDKDFNNEADTPDNFQSRRPNTSFCFLDIRSPGLGDTAMYLCATSSPGLAYNEQFFGPGTRLTVL.